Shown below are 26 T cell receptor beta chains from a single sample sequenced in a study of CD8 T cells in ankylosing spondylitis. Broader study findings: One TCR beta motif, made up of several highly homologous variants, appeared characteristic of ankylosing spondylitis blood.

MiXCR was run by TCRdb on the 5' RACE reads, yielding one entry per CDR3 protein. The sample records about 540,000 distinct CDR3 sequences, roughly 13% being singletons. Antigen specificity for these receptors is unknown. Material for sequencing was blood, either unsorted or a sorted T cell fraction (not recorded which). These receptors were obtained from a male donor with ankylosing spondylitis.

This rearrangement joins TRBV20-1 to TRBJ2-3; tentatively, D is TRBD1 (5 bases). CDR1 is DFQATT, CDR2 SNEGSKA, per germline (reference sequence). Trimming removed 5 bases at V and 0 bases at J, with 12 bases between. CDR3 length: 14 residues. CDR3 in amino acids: CSAQTASSTDTQYF. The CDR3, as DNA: TGCAGTGCTCAGACAGCATCTAGCACAGATACGCAGTATTTT.

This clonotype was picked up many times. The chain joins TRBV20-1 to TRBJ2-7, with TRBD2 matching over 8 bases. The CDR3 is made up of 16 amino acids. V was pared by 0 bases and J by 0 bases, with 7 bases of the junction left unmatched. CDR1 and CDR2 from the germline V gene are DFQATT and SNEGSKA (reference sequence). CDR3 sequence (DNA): TGCAGTGCTAGAGATCTAACTAGCGGCTACTCCTACGAGCAGTACTTC. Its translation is CSARDLTSGYSYEQYF.

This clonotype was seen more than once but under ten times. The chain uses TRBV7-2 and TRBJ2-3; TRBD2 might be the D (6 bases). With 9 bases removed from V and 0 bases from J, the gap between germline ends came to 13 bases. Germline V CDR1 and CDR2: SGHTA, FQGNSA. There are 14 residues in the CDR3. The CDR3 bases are TGTGCCAGTTTGCGGGACGTCAGCACAGATACGCAGTATTTT. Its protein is CASLRDVSTDTQYF. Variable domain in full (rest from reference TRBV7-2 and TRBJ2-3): GAGVSQSPSNKVTEKGKDVELRCDPISGHTALYWYRQSLGQGLEFLIYFQGNSAPDKSGLPSDRFSAERTGGSVSTLTIQRTQQEDSAVYLCASLRDVSTDTQYFGPGTRLTVL.

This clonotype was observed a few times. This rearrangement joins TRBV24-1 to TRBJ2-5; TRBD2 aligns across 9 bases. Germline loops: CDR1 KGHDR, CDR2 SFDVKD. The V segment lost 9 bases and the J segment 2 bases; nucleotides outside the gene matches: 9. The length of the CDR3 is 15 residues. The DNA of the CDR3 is TGTGCCACCGGCGGGCTAGCGGGGACTCAAGAGACCCAGTACTTC. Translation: CATGGLAGTQETQYF.

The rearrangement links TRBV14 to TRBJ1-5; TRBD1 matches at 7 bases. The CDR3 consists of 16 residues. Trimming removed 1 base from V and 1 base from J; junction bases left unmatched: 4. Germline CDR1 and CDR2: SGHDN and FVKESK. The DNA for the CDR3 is TGTGCCAGCAGCCAAGCAGGGGGAACGAGCAATCAGCCCCAGCATTTT. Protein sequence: CASSQAGGTSNQPQHF.

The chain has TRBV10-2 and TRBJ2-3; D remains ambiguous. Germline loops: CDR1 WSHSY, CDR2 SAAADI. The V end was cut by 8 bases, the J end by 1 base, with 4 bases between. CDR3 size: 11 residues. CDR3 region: CASEGTDTQYF. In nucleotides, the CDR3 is TGCGCCAGCGAAGGCACAGATACGCAGTATTTT.

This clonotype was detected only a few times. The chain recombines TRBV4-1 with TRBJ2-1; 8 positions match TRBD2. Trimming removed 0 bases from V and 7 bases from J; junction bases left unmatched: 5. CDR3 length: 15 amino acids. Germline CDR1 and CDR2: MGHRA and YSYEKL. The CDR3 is CASSQDGRAWNEQFF. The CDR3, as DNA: TGCGCCAGCAGCCAAGACGGGAGGGCCTGGAATGAGCAGTTCTTC.

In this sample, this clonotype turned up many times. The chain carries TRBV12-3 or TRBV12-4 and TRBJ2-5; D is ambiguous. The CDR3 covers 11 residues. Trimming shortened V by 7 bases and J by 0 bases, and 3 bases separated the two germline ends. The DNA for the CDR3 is TGTGCCAGCACCGACCAAGAGACCCAGTACTTC. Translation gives CASTDQETQYF.

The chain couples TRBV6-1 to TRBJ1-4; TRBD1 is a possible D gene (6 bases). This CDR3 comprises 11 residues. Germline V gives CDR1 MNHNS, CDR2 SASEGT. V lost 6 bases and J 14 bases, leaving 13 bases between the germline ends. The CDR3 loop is CASSRNRDLFF. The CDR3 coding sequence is TGTGCCAGCAGCCGCAACAGGGATCTGTTTTTT.

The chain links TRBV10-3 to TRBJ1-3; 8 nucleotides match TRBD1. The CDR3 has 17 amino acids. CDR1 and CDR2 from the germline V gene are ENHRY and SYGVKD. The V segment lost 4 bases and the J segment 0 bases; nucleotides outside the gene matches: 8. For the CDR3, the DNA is TGTGCCATCAGTGGCGACAGGGGAAACATCTCTGGAAACACCATATATTTT. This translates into CAISGDRGNISGNTIYF.

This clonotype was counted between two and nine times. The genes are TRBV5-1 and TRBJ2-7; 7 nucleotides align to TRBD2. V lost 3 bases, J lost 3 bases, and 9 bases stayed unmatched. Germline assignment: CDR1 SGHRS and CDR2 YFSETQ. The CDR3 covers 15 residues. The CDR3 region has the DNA TGCGCCAGCAGCTCGTCGAGCGGGACCTTCTACGAGCAGTACTTC. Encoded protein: CASSSSSGTFYEQYF.

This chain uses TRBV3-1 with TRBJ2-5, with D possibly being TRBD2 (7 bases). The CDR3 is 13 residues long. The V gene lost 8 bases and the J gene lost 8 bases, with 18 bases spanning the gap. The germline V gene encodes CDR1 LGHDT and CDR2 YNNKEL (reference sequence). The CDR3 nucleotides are TGTGCCAGCTGGGGGGGCTACCCACGTACCCAGTACTTC. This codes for CASWGGYPRTQYF.

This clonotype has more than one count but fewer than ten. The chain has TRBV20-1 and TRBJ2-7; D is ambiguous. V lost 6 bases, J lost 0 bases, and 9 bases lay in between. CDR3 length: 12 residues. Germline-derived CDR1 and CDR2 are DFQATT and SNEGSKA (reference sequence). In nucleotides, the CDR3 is TGCAGTGCCCCCCGAAACTCCTACGAGCAGTACTTC. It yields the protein CSAPRNSYEQYF.

The CDR3 reads CATSGGGALSGNEQFF. CDR3 in DNA: TGTGCCACCAGTGGAGGGGGAGCCCTTTCAGGCAATGAGCAGTTCTTC. This chain links TRBV24-1 with TRBJ2-1; perhaps TRBD1 as D (6 bases). CDR3 length: 16 residues. In germline, CDR1 is KGHDR, CDR2 SFDVKD. V was trimmed by 5 bases and J by 6 bases, leaving 19 bases between them.

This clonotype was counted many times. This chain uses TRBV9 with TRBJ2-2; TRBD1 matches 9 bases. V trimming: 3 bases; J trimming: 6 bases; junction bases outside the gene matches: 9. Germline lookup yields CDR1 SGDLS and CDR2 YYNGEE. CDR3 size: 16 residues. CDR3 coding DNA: TGTGCCAGCAGCGCAAGGGGACAGGGATTTCCCGGGGAGCTGTTTTTT. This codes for CASSARGQGFPGELFF.

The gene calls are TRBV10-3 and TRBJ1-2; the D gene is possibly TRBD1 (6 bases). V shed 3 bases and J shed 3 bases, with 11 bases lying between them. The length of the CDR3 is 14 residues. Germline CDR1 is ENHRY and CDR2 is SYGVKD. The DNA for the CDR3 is TGTGCCATCAGTGATCCAGGGGAATACTATGGCTACACCTTC. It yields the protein CAISDPGEYYGYTF.

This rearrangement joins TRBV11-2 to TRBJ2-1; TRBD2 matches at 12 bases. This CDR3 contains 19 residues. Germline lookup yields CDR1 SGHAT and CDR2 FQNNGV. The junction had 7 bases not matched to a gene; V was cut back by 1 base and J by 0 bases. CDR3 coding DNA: TGTGCCAGCAGCTTAGGACTAGCGGGAGCGGGGAGCTCCTACAATGAGCAGTTCTTC. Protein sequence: CASSLGLAGAGSSYNEQFF.

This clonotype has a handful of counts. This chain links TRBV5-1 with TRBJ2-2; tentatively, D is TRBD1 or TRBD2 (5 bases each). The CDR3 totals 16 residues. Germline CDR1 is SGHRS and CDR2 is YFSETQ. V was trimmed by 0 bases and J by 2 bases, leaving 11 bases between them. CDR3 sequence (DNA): TGCGCCAGCAGCTTGGGGGGACGGATCAACACCGGGGAGCTGTTTTTT. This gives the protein CASSLGGRINTGELFF.

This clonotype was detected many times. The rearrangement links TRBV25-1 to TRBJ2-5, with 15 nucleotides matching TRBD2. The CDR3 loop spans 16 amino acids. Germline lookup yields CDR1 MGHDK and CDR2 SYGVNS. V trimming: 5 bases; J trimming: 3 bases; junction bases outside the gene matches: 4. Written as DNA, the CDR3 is TGTGCCAGCAGTCTCCGGACTAGCGGGAGGGAAGAGACCCAGTACTTC. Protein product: CASSLRTSGREETQYF.

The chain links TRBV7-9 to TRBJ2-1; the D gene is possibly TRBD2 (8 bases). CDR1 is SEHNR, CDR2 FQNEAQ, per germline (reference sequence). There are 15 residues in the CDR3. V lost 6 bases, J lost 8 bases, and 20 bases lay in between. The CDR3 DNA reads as TGTGCCAGCAGACCCGGGAGGGGGCAAAGGTATGAGCAGTTCTTC. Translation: CASRPGRGQRYEQFF.

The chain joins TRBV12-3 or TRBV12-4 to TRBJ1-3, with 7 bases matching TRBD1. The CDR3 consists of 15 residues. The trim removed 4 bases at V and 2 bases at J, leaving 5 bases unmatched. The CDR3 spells CASSYTGAAGNTIYF. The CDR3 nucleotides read TGTGCCAGCAGTTATACAGGGGCGGCTGGAAACACCATATATTTT.

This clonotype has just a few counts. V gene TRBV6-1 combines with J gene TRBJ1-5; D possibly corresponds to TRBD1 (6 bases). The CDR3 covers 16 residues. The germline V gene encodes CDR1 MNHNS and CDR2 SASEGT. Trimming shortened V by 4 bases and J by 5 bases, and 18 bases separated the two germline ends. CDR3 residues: CASSVGWGAQDQPQHF. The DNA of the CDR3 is TGTGCCAGCAGTGTGGGTTGGGGGGCCCAGGATCAGCCCCAGCATTTT.

DNA of the CDR3: TGCAGTGCCCCGGGTCCCTACAAATCAGATACGCAGTATTTT. This sequence encodes CSAPGPYKSDTQYF. This chain uses TRBV20-1 with TRBJ2-3; D gene ambiguous. The germline CDR1 and CDR2 sequences are DFQATT and SNEGSKA (reference sequence). The CDR3 spans 14 residues. The germline V and J ends were trimmed by 6 bases and 4 bases, with 17 bases remaining between them.

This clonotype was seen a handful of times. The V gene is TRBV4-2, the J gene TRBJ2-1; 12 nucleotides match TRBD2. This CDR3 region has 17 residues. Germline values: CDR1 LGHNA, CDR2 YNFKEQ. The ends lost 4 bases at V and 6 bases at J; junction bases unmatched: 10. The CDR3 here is CASSLGLAGGWSNEQFF. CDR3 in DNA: TGTGCCAGCAGCCTGGGGCTAGCGGGAGGGTGGAGCAATGAGCAGTTCTTC.

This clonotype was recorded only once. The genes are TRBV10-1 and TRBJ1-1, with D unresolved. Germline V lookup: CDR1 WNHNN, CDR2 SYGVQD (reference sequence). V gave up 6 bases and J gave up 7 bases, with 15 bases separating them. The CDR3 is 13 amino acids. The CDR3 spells CASSPDGVNEAFF. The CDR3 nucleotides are TGCGCCAGCAGCCCCGACGGAGTTAATGAAGCTTTCTTT.

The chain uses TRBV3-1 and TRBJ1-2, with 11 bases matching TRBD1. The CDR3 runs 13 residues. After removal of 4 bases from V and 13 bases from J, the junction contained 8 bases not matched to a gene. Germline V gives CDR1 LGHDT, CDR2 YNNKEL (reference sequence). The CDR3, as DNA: TGTGCCAGCAGCCCCGGGACAGGGGGGAATGGCACCTTC. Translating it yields CASSPGTGGNGTF.